This TCR beta chain was identified during a study of blood T cell repertoires in COVID-19. Libraries were prepared by immunoSEQ multiplex PCR; TCRdb keeps only in-frame clonotypes and omits some of them. The table includes about 33,000 clones, 90% to 95% detected once. The germline V and J ends were trimmed by 6 bases and 2 bases, with 14 bases remaining between them. CDR3 size: 15 residues. Germline assignment: CDR1 MRHNA and CDR2 SNTAGT. Sequencing was performed on peripheral blood. The chain links TRBV6-4 to TRBJ2-1; a weak D match, TRBD1 (6 bases). The TCR comes from a human donor in a cohort sampled during active COVID-19. CDR3: CASSKGTGTYNEQFF. CDR3 coding DNA: TGTGCCAGCAGCAAGGGCACAGGGACCTACAATGAGCAGTTCTTC.